The 24 T cell receptor beta chains listed next were all sequenced from one sample in a study of T-cell reconstitution after alpha-beta-depleted transplantation in children. Unique molecular identifiers were built into the TCRbeta library. One entry per CDR3 protein, called by TCRdb with MiXCR from the PCR reads. The sample consists of several thousand distinct CDR3 sequences, roughly 5.4% of them appearing once. Sequencing was performed on PBMCs, mostly from graft donor cells, taken 180 days after TCRalphabeta/CD19-depleted stem cell transplant. The receptors stem from a child younger than two who had a stem cell transplant for acute myeloid leukemia, so the T cells may come from the graft donor.

Ten or more counts support this clonotype. In DNA, the CDR3 is TGTGCCAGCATCACAAGGGGTGAGGTTGGAAAACTGTTTTTT. It translates to CASITRGEVGKLFF. This chain connects TRBV12-3 or TRBV12-4 to TRBJ1-4; tentative D call: TRBD1 (5 bases). The CDR3 has 14 residues. V gave up 7 bases and J gave up 10 bases, with 19 bases separating them.

Relative to its sample, this clonotype is medium-sized. The rearrangement uses TRBV5-1 and TRBJ1-5; 7 nucleotides line up with TRBD1. Germline CDR1 is SGHRS and CDR2 is YFSETQ. V shed 0 bases and J 4 bases; nucleotides not matched to a gene: 1. CDR3 length: 14 amino acids. The CDR3 reads CASSLDRGNQPQHF. In DNA form, the CDR3 reads TGCGCCAGCAGCTTGGACAGGGGAAATCAGCCCCAGCATTTT.

In its sample, this clonotype was seen many times. The chain carries TRBV12-3 or TRBV12-4 and TRBJ2-5, with D tentatively TRBD1 (6 bases). V shed 5 bases and J shed 4 bases, with 20 bases lying between them. CDR3 length: 16 amino acids. The CDR3, as DNA: TGTGCCAGCAGTCCAAGGGCAGGGGATGGGTCAGAGACCCAGTACTTC. This codes for CASSPRAGDGSETQYF.

This clonotype was observed at least ten times. The chain is built from TRBV6-5 and TRBJ2-1, with 9 nucleotides matching TRBD2. CDR1 and CDR2 from the germline V gene are MNHEY and SVGAGI. There are 17 residues in the CDR3. The V and J ends lost 2 bases and 5 bases, in that order; junction bases with no gene match: 10. The DNA for the CDR3 is TGTGCCAGCAGTTACCACCTAGCGGGAAGGGGAAACAATGAGCAGTTCTTC. This gives the protein CASSYHLAGRGNNEQFF.

This clonotype has at least ten counts. The V call is TRBV20-1, the J call TRBJ2-1; 7 positions match TRBD2. The V gene's germline CDR1 is DFQATT and CDR2 SNEGSKA (reference sequence). With V trimmed by 7 bases and J by 3 bases, 6 bases remained unmatched. CDR3 length: 13 residues. CDR3 region: CSVWDYLYNEQFF. In DNA, the CDR3 is TGCAGTGTTTGGGACTATCTCTACAATGAGCAGTTCTTC.

This clonotype is categorized as medium-sized. The CDR3 loop reads CSAPGQRTGYGYTF. CDR3 nucleotides: TGCAGTGCCCCCGGACAGCGGACAGGCTATGGCTACACCTTC. The chain links TRBV20-1 to TRBJ1-2, with 7 bases fitting TRBD1. Per germline, CDR1 DFQATT and CDR2 SNEGSKA (reference sequence). CDR3 length: 14 amino acids. V trimming: 6 bases; J trimming: 4 bases; junction bases outside the gene matches: 11.

This clonotype was recorded many times. V and J are TRBV3-1 and TRBJ2-5; TRBD2 agrees at 7 bases. J gave up 6 bases and V 0 bases, and 7 bases lay outside the gene matches. Germline CDR1 LGHDT, CDR2 YNNKEL (reference sequence). This CDR3 has 15 amino acids. This CDR3 is CASSQDTLGGKTQYF. The CDR3 DNA sequence: TGTGCCAGCAGCCAAGACACATTGGGGGGGAAGACCCAGTACTTC.

This clonotype was observed many times. V gene TRBV20-1 combines with J gene TRBJ2-1; tentatively, D is TRBD2 (6 bases). The CDR3 is 14 amino acids. With 3 bases removed from V and 7 bases from J, the gap between germline ends came to 16 bases. The germline CDR1 and CDR2 sequences are DFQATT and SNEGSKA (reference sequence). CDR3 sequence (DNA): TGCAGTGCTAGTTTATGGGACTTGGGGAATGAGCAGTTCTTC. Translating gives CSASLWDLGNEQFF.

Ten or more counts support this clonotype. The chain employs TRBV12-3 or TRBV12-4 and TRBJ2-7; D is tentatively TRBD1 or TRBD2 (5 bases each). The CDR3 sequence is 13 residues long. Trimming stripped 8 bases from V and 2 bases from J, with 13 bases between. The CDR3 DNA reads as TGTGCCAGCGTGAGGGACCTTACCTACGAGCAGTACTTC. Its translation is CASVRDLTYEQYF.

Many counts were recorded for this clonotype. The V gene is TRBV18, the J gene TRBJ1-5; D is uncertain. Per germline, CDR1 KGHSH and CDR2 LQKENI. V was pared by 4 bases and J by 7 bases, with 11 bases between. The CDR3 contains 13 residues. Written as DNA, the CDR3 is TGTGCCAGCTCACTCCCGGGAACCCAGCCCCAGCATTTT. Protein product: CASSLPGTQPQHF.

This clonotype has a count of ten or more. The chain combines TRBV6-5 with TRBJ2-5; TRBD1 matches 7 bases. This CDR3 has 14 residues. J gave up 5 bases and V 5 bases, and 8 bases lay outside the gene matches. Germline V lookup: CDR1 MNHEY, CDR2 SVGAGI. CDR3 region: CASSLDRDWETQYF. The DNA of the CDR3 is TGTGCCAGCAGTCTAGACAGGGATTGGGAGACCCAGTACTTC.

The rearrangement uses TRBV4-1 and TRBJ2-5; D not resolved. The J call may not be correct, given that the DNA end is closer to TRBJ2-7. The germline V gene encodes CDR1 MGHRA and CDR2 YSYEKL. This CDR3 is 15 amino acids long. This CDR3 reads CASSQDVTGDYEQYF. For the CDR3, the DNA is TGCGCCAGCAGCCAAGATGTTACCGGTGACTACGAGCAGTACTTC.

This chain's CDR3 is CATCGDTLAAKYNEQFF. The CDR3 DNA reads as TGTGCCACCTGCGGAGACACACTAGCGGCAAAGTACAATGAGCAGTTCTTC. The rearrangement uses TRBV3-1 and TRBJ2-1; 8 bases align to TRBD2. CDR1 is LGHDT, CDR2 YNNKEL, per germline (reference sequence). V lost 10 bases, J lost 4 bases, and 18 bases stayed unmatched. The CDR3 loop spans 17 amino acids.

A remark on this clonotype: The junction differs from germline at one of its ends, possibly a read error. V gene TRBV15 combines with J gene TRBJ2-7, with D possibly TRBD2 on 6 matching bases. The CDR3 runs 13 residues. Germline V gives CDR1 LNHNV, CDR2 YYDKDF (reference sequence). DNA of the CDR3: TGTGCCGCCAGCGAACCGGGAGCCTACGAGCGGTACTTC. Protein sequence: CAASEPGAYERYF. The whole variable domain, remainder taken from reference TRBV15 and TRBJ2-7, is DAMVIQNPRYQVTQFGKPVTLSCSQTLNHNVMYWYQQKSSQAPKLLFHYYDKDFNNEADTPDNFQSRRPNTSFCFLDIRSPGLGDTAMYLCAASEPGAYERYFGPGTRLTVT.

By sample share, this clonotype is medium-sized. This chain joins TRBV28 and TRBJ1-5; TRBD1 matches 7 bases. With V trimmed by 9 bases and J by 6 bases, 17 bases remained unmatched. This CDR3 is built from 16 residues. The germline gives CDR1 MDHEN, CDR2 SYDVKM. CDR3 sequence reads: CASVGAKQGWIQPQHF. The CDR3 DNA reads TGTGCCAGTGTCGGGGCCAAACAGGGGTGGATTCAGCCCCAGCATTTT.

This clonotype was observed at least ten times. The chain is built from TRBV2 and TRBJ2-5; TRBD2 might be the D (6 bases). This CDR3 has 16 residues. V lost 7 bases, J lost 2 bases, and 20 bases lay in between. CDR1 and CDR2 from the germline V gene are SNHLY and FYNNEI. DNA of the CDR3: TGTGCCAGCAACTCCCTGCGGCAGGGAGGTCAAGAGACCCAGTACTTC. Translated, it gives CASNSLRQGGQETQYF.

This clonotype was detected ten times or more. The chain couples TRBV28 to TRBJ2-7, with 10 bases lining up with TRBD2. CDR3 length equals 15 residues. CDR1 and CDR2 (germline): MDHEN, SYDVKM. V lost 5 bases, J lost 1 base, and 5 bases stayed unmatched. The CDR3 sequence is CASSDASGSSYEQYF. In DNA, the CDR3 is TGTGCCAGCAGTGATGCTAGCGGGAGTTCCTACGAGCAGTACTTC.

This clonotype was found many times. This chain links TRBV18 with TRBJ2-7; no clear D gene. This CDR3 has 14 residues. Germline CDR1 KGHSH, CDR2 LQKENI. V gave up 3 bases and J gave up 0 bases, with 9 bases separating them. CDR3 region: CASSPSVSSYEQYF. CDR3 in DNA: TGTGCCAGCTCACCCTCGGTCAGCTCCTACGAGCAGTACTTC.

This clonotype was counted at least ten times. The chain combines TRBV7-9 with TRBJ2-7; 8 bases map to TRBD2. The trim removed 5 bases at V and 3 bases at J, leaving 12 bases unmatched. CDR1 is SEHNR, CDR2 FQNEAQ, per germline (reference sequence). The CDR3 sequence is 16 residues long. DNA for the CDR3: TGTGCCAGCAGCCACGCCTCGCAGCGGGAGCTCTACGAGCAGTACTTC. Its translation: CASSHASQRELYEQYF.

The rearrangement joins TRBV6-1 to TRBJ2-5; 10 positions agree with TRBD1. The end of the DNA is better explained by TRBJ2-7, so the J call may be wrong. CDR1 is MNHNS, CDR2 SASEGT, per germline. CDR3 length: 14 residues. CDR3 loop: CASSPRDRGYEQYF. Here the CDR3 DNA reads TGTGCCAGCAGTCCCCGGGACAGGGGCTACGAGCAGTACTTC.

This clonotype is termed medium-sized. V usage is TRBV7-3 and J usage is TRBJ2-1; 7 bases align to TRBD1. CDR1 and CDR2 (germline): SGHTA, FQGTGA. J was trimmed by 5 bases and V by 5 bases; bases with no gene match: 9. CDR3 length: 15 residues. CDR3 coding DNA: TGTGCCAGCAGCCTCCGCGACAGGGCCGACAATGAGCAGTTCTTC. Its protein product is CASSLRDRADNEQFF.

This clonotype was observed many times. The J gene is TRBJ1-2, the V gene TRBV28; no clear D. The CDR3 has 12 residues. Germline V gene data show CDR1 as MDHEN and CDR2 as SYDVKM. The V end was cut by 3 bases, the J end by 6 bases, with 8 bases between. The CDR3 DNA sequence: TGTGCCAGCAGTTTGTTGGGCGATGGCTACACCTTC. The encoded protein is CASSLLGDGYTF.

There are many counts of this clonotype. The gene calls are TRBV24-1 and TRBJ2-7; 11 nucleotides agree with TRBD2. Germline-derived CDR1 and CDR2 are KGHDR and SFDVKD. J gave up 3 bases and V 9 bases, and 15 bases lay outside the gene matches. The CDR3 totals 17 residues. The CDR3 bases are TGTGCCACCGATGTAGCGGGAGGGCCCCAAAACCGCTACGAGCAGTACTTC. It codes for CATDVAGGPQNRYEQYF.

This clonotype is labeled medium-sized. The chain joins TRBV4-1 to TRBJ2-1; possibly TRBD2 for D (5 bases). CDR1 MGHRA and CDR2 YSYEKL come from the germline V gene. V was shortened by 0 bases and J by 15 bases, with 15 bases between the two germline ends. The CDR3 consists of 13 residues. The CDR3 here is CASSQDLNGIVFF. The CDR3 nucleotides are TGCGCCAGCAGCCAAGATTTGAACGGGATCGTGTTCTTC.